These T cell receptor beta chains were read from a single sample in a study of cytomegalovirus exposure and HLA in healthy donors. Sequenced by immunoSEQ multiplex PCR; TCRdb stores in-frame clones only, minus some. In the table there are more than 95,000 clones, 78% of which are singletons. The sample taken for sequencing was PBMCs. The receptors come from a male donor in good health and CMV-seronegative. Each CDR3 is given with its conserved first and last residue. Fields, in order: clone size, J gene, V gene, D gene, CDR3 DNA, CDR3 protein. The D gene is left open where the match is weak. Part of the rows lack a size; the others show once, few, many or a class for expanded clones.

clone_size: .
j_call: TRBJ2-3
v_call: TRBV5-1
d_call: .
cdr3_nt: TGCGCCAGCAGCACCGGTCCCGGCACAGATACGCAGTATTTT
cdr3_aa: CASSTGPGTDTQYF

clone_size: few
j_call: TRBJ2-1
v_call: TRBV7-9
d_call: TRBD2
cdr3_nt: TGTGCCAGCAGCTTAGCACTAGCGGGGACCTACAATGAGCAGTTCTTC
cdr3_aa: CASSLALAGTYNEQFF

clone_size: .
j_call: TRBJ2-7
v_call: TRBV6-1
d_call: .
cdr3_nt: TGTGCCAGCAGTGAATGGCATAGGACTACCGAGCAGTACTTC
cdr3_aa: CASSEWHRTTEQYF

clone_size: few
j_call: TRBJ2-7
v_call: TRBV4-2
d_call: .
cdr3_nt: TGTGCCAGCAGCCAAGAGACGGCGGGATCCTACGAGCAGTACTTC
cdr3_aa: CASSQETAGSYEQYF

clone_size: .
j_call: TRBJ2-2
v_call: TRBV9
d_call: .
cdr3_nt: TGTGCCAGCAGCGTAGGAGGGGGAAGTACCGGGGAGCTGTTTTTT
cdr3_aa: CASSVGGGSTGELFF

clone_size: .
j_call: TRBJ2-4
v_call: TRBV5-6
d_call: .
cdr3_nt: TGTGCCAGCAGCTCGCCCCCACTAGGGGAGGACATTCAGTACTTC
cdr3_aa: CASSSPPLGEDIQYF

clone_size: .
j_call: TRBJ1-4
v_call: TRBV6-1
d_call: .
cdr3_nt: TGTGCCAGCCTGGCACTGACGGGGAAACTGTTTTTT
cdr3_aa: CASLALTGKLFF

clone_size: once
j_call: TRBJ2-3
v_call: TRBV7-2
d_call: TRBD2
cdr3_nt: TGTGCCAGCAGCTCAACCCCGGGACTAGCGGGCGGGCAGTATTTT
cdr3_aa: CASSSTPGLAGGQYF

clone_size: .
j_call: TRBJ1-4
v_call: TRBV28
d_call: .
cdr3_nt: TGTGCCAGCAGGGGCGCCGGTAATGAAAAACTGTTTTTT
cdr3_aa: CASRGAGNEKLFF

clone_size: .
j_call: TRBJ1-1
v_call: TRBV4-1
d_call: .
cdr3_nt: TGCGCCAGCAGCCAATGGACAGTAAATTTGAACACTGAAGCTTTCTTT
cdr3_aa: CASSQWTVNLNTEAFF

clone_size: .
j_call: TRBJ2-1
v_call: TRBV5-8
d_call: TRBD2
cdr3_nt: TGTGCCAGCAGCTTGCCGGTAGCGGGATGGGGGAATGAGCAGTTCTTC
cdr3_aa: CASSLPVAGWGNEQFF

clone_size: .
j_call: TRBJ2-5
v_call: TRBV6-5
d_call: TRBD2
cdr3_nt: TGTGCCAGCAGTTACGGACTAGCGGGAGGAGAGACCCAGTACTTC
cdr3_aa: CASSYGLAGGETQYF

clone_size: .
j_call: TRBJ2-1
v_call: TRBV9
d_call: TRBD2
cdr3_nt: TGTGCCAGCAGCATTAGCGGGAGGGCCCTGTTCTTC
cdr3_aa: CASSISGRALFF

clone_size: .
j_call: TRBJ2-7
v_call: TRBV21-1
d_call: .
cdr3_nt: TGTGCCAGCAGCAGGGGGGGAATCTCCTACGAGCAGTACTTC
cdr3_aa: CASSRGGISYEQYF

clone_size: .
j_call: TRBJ1-2
v_call: TRBV18
d_call: TRBD1
cdr3_nt: TGTGCCAGCTCCCGGGACAGAGCTAACTATGGCTACACCTTC
cdr3_aa: CASSRDRANYGYTF

clone_size: .
j_call: TRBJ2-5
v_call: TRBV4-2
d_call: .
cdr3_nt: TGTGCCAGCAGCCTTCAATCTTCTGGCGAGACCCAGTACTTC
cdr3_aa: CASSLQSSGETQYF

clone_size: .
j_call: TRBJ1-5
v_call: TRBV10-3
d_call: .
cdr3_nt: TGTGCCATCAGTGAACAGGGAATGGACCAGCCCCAGCATTTT
cdr3_aa: CAISEQGMDQPQHF

clone_size: .
j_call: TRBJ2-2
v_call: TRBV11-2
d_call: .
cdr3_nt: TGTGCCAGCGGCGCTTGGCGGGACGGGGAGCTGTTTTTT
cdr3_aa: CASGAWRDGELFF

clone_size: .
j_call: TRBJ2-2
v_call: TRBV7-3
d_call: .
cdr3_nt: TGTGCCAGCAGCTCCCGGGGCACCGGGGAGCTGTTTTTT
cdr3_aa: CASSSRGTGELFF

clone_size: .
j_call: TRBJ2-2
v_call: TRBV6-5
d_call: TRBD2
cdr3_nt: TGTGCCAGCAGTTACACAGCGGGAGGGCCCACCGGGGAGCTGTTTTTT
cdr3_aa: CASSYTAGGPTGELFF